This T cell receptor (beta chain) was captured by sequencing in a study of identical twins. After template switching added a universal primer site, the resulting cDNA carried unique molecular identifiers. TCRdb reprocessed the 5' RACE reads via MiXCR and lists one record per CDR3 protein. The data show 350,000 to 600,000 distinct CDR3 sequences, approximately 15% seen once. Study observations and caveats: Carriage of fewer insertions was seen in abundant cord blood beta clonotypes, whereas memory repertoires showed none.

Concerning this clonotype itself: Its antigen is currently unknown.

These data were also filed under a second study, of yellow fever vaccine responses in identical twins.

This clonotype originated in a woman younger than 30 in good health. The sequenced sample consisted of CD4+ T cells sorted from blood.

DNA for the CDR3: TGTGCCAGCAGCTTGGAGGCAGGGAACTACGAGCAGTACTTC. Translating gives CASSLEAGNYEQYF. The rearrangement uses TRBV5-6 and TRBJ2-7; tentatively, D is TRBD1 (5 bases). The CDR3 spans 14 residues. Germline assignment: CDR1 SGHDT and CDR2 YYEEEE. V gave up 0 bases and J gave up 3 bases, with 10 bases separating them. The variable domain in full, with the rest retrieved from reference TRBV5-6 and TRBJ2-7, is DAGVTQSPTHLIKTRGQQVTLRCSPKSGHDTVSWYQQALGQGPQFIFQYYEEEERQRGNFPDRFSGHQFPNYSSELNVNALLLGDSALYLCASSLEAGNYEQYFGPGTRLTVT.